A selection of T cell receptor beta chains follows, all from one sample in a study of cytomegalovirus exposure and HLA in healthy donors. Clones were sequenced by immunoSEQ multiplex PCR, and TCRdb holds only the in-frame ones, with some missing. The table includes 210,000 or so clones, 70% to 80% detected once. What was sequenced was PBMCs. Source of these receptors: a man aged 35 to 55 in good health and CMV-seronegative. The CDR3 runs from the conserved cysteine through the conserved F or W. The D gene is left open where the match is weak. For some rows the clone size is stated as once, few or many, or as a class when expanded; others skip it.

j_call | d_call | clone_size | v_call | cdr3_aa | cdr3_nt
TRBJ2-1 | - | - | TRBV20-1 | CSATGYNEQFF | TGCAGTGCTACAGGTTACAATGAGCAGTTCTTC
TRBJ2-1 | - | - | TRBV19 | CASSSGTSSYNEQFF | TGTGCCAGTAGTAGCGGAACTAGCTCCTACAATGAGCAGTTCTTC
TRBJ2-3 | TRBD2 | few | TRBV19 | CASSIARPTSGSGGDTQYF | TGTGCCAGTAGTATAGCCCGACCGACTAGCGGGAGTGGCGGAGATACGCAGTATTTT
TRBJ1-3 | TRBD1 | - | TRBV18 | CASSPVTGPSSGNTIYF | TGTGCCAGCTCACCGGTGACAGGGCCTTCCTCTGGAAACACCATATATTTT
TRBJ1-5 | - | - | TRBV6-5 | CASSPSGGSNQPQHF | TGTGCCAGCAGCCCCTCGGGGGGAAGCAATCAGCCCCAGCATTTT
TRBJ2-1 | - | - | TRBV7-8 | CASSSRAVGGGNEQFF | TGTGCCAGCAGCTCGAGGGCGGTGGGAGGGGGCAATGAGCAGTTCTTC
TRBJ2-1 | TRBD2 | once | TRBV27 | CASSLQREAFYNEQFF | TGTGCCAGCAGTTTACAGCGGGAGGCCTTCTACAATGAGCAGTTCTTC
TRBJ2-1 | TRBD1 | once | TRBV7-9 | CASSLAMGQGAYNEQFF | TGTGCCAGCAGCTTAGCGATGGGACAGGGGGCTTACAATGAGCAGTTCTTC
TRBJ1-2 | TRBD1 | - | TRBV6-5 | CASRAGDRSYGYTF | TGTGCCAGCAGGGCTGGGGACAGATCCTATGGCTACACCTTC
TRBJ2-3 | TRBD2 | - | TRBV11-3 | CASSLAGGPADTQYF | TGTGCCAGCAGCTTAGCGGGAGGGCCGGCAGATACGCAGTATTTT
TRBJ2-1 | TRBD1 | once | TRBV28 | CASTRQGARNEQFF | TGTGCCAGCACCCGACAGGGGGCGCGGAATGAGCAGTTCTTC
TRBJ2-3 | - | - | TRBV11-1 | CASSLDSNTQYF | TGTGCCAGCAGCCTGGACTCAAATACGCAGTATTTT
TRBJ2-1 | TRBD2 | - | TRBV7-9 | CASSLTSGTSSYNEQFF | TGTGCCAGCAGCTTAACCTCCGGGACTAGCTCTTACAATGAGCAGTTCTTC
TRBJ2-7 | TRBD1 | - | TRBV5-6 | CASRRRTGGPWEQYF | TGTGCCAGCAGGCGTCGGACAGGGGGCCCTTGGGAGCAGTACTTC
TRBJ2-1 | TRBD2 | few | TRBV29-1 | CSVEDRGGYNEQFF | TGCAGCGTTGAAGATCGGGGGGGCTACAATGAGCAGTTCTTC
TRBJ1-2 | - | - | TRBV7-9 | CASSLETGTYGYTF | TGTGCCAGCAGCTTAGAGACGGGTACCTATGGCTACACCTTC
TRBJ2-7 | - | few | TRBV7-6 | CARGAGNLREQYF | TGTGCCCGTGGGGCAGGGAATCTCCGGGAGCAGTACTTC
TRBJ2-1 | - | - | TRBV14 | CASSQVMGGEQFF | TGTGCCAGCAGCCAAGTTATGGGGGGTGAGCAGTTCTTC
TRBJ2-5 | TRBD1 | - | TRBV6-5 | CASRKGGPLGETQYF | TGTGCCAGCAGGAAAGGGGGCCCGCTCGGAGAGACCCAGTACTTC
TRBJ2-7 | TRBD2 | once | TRBV2 | CASSTSGLAGDEQYF | TGTGCCAGCAGTACCTCCGGGCTAGCGGGGGACGAGCAGTACTTC
TRBJ1-4 | - | - | TRBV21-1 | CASSKDRGGATNEKLFF | TGTGCCAGCAGCAAAGACAGGGGAGGTGCAACTAATGAAAAACTGTTTTTT
TRBJ2-7 | TRBD1 | - | TRBV7-9 | CASSVRGTGLYEQYF | TGTGCCAGCAGCGTCCGCGGGACAGGACTCTACGAGCAGTACTTC
TRBJ2-1 | - | - | TRBV9 | CASSVPQSGSYCPFNEQFF | TGTGCCAGCAGCGTACCACAATCCGGGTCTTACTGCCCTTTCAATGAGCAGTTCTTC
TRBJ2-7 | TRBD2 | - | TRBV6-4 | CASSPVAGNYEQYF | TGTGCCAGCAGCCCCGTAGCGGGAAACTACGAGCAGTACTTC
TRBJ1-5 | TRBD1 | few | TRBV7-9 | CASSLLGAQGASNQPQHF | TGTGCCAGCAGCTTGTTGGGTGCCCAGGGGGCAAGCAATCAGCCCCAGCATTTT
TRBJ1-5 | - | - | TRBV7-2 | CASSLLGQPQHF | TGTGCCAGCAGCTTACTAGGTCAGCCCCAGCATTTT
TRBJ1-4 | - | - | TRBV7-2 | CASSPATNEKLFF | TGTGCCAGCAGCCCTGCAACTAATGAAAAACTGTTTTTT
TRBJ2-1 | TRBD2 | - | TRBV10-1 | CASSELTTSGDYNEQFF | TGCGCCAGCAGTGAGTTAACGACTAGCGGGGATTACAATGAGCAGTTCTTC
TRBJ2-2 | - | - | TRBV12-5 | CASERGLSGELFF | TGTGCTAGTGAAAGGGGACTGAGCGGGGAGCTGTTTTTT
TRBJ2-7 | - | - | TRBV5-1 | CASSSRDIAYEQYF | TGCGCCAGCAGCTCCCGGGACATTGCCTACGAGCAGTACTTC
TRBJ2-2 | - | - | TRBV27 | CASSFGRGTGELFF | TGTGCCAGCAGTTTTGGAAGGGGGACCGGGGAGCTGTTTTTT
TRBJ1-1 | - | - | TRBV30 | CAWRPDRFRTEAFF | TGTGCCTGGAGGCCCGACAGGTTTCGGACTGAAGCTTTCTTT
TRBJ2-7 | - | once | TRBV7-2 | CASSLVALREQYF | TGTGCCAGCAGCTTAGTTGCCTTACGGGAGCAGTACTTC
TRBJ2-6 | - | few | TRBV6-6 | CASRRTTDSGANVLTF | TGTGCCAGCAGACGTACGACAGACTCTGGGGCCAACGTCCTGACTTTC
TRBJ2-5 | - | - | TRBV30 | CALERYQETQYF | TGTGCCCTGGAGCGGTACCAAGAGACCCAGTACTTC
TRBJ2-7 | TRBD1 | - | TRBV5-4 | CASSPPGQVYEQYF | TGTGCCAGCAGCCCTCCGGGACAGGTGTACGAGCAGTACTTC
TRBJ2-7 | - | few | TRBV27 | CASSNYPPGEQYF | TGTGCCAGCAGTAACTACCCACCGGGCGAGCAGTACTTC
TRBJ2-5 | TRBD2 | once | TRBV30 | CAWSIRWGLAVAETQYF | TGTGCCTGGAGTATCAGATGGGGACTAGCAGTGGCAGAGACCCAGTACTTC
TRBJ2-7 | - | once | TRBV5-4 | CASSQTNEQYF | TGTGCCAGCAGCCAGACAAACGAGCAGTACTTC
TRBJ2-7 | - | - | TRBV11-3 | CASSLTDEQYF | TGTGCCAGCAGCTTGACAGACGAGCAGTACTTC
TRBJ2-7 | TRBD1 | - | TRBV7-2 | CASSLRDRGRSEQYF | TGTGCCAGCAGCTTGAGGGACAGGGGGCGATCCGAGCAGTACTTC